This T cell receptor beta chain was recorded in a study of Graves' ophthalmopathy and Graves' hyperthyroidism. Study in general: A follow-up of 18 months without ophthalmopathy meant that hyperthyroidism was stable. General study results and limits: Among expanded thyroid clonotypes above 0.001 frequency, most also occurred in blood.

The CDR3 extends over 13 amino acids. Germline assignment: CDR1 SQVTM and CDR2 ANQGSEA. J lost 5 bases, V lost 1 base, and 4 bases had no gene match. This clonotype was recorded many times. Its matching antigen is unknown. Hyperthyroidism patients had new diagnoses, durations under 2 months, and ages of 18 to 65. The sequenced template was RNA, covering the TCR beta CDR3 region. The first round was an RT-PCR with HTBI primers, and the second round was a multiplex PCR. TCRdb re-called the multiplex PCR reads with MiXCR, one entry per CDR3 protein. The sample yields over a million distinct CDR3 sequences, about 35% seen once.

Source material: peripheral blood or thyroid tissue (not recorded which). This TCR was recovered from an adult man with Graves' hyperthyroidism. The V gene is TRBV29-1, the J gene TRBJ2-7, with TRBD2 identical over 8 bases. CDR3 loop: CSVEGSGMNEQYF. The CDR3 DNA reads TGCAGCGTTGAAGGTAGCGGGATGAACGAGCAGTACTTC.